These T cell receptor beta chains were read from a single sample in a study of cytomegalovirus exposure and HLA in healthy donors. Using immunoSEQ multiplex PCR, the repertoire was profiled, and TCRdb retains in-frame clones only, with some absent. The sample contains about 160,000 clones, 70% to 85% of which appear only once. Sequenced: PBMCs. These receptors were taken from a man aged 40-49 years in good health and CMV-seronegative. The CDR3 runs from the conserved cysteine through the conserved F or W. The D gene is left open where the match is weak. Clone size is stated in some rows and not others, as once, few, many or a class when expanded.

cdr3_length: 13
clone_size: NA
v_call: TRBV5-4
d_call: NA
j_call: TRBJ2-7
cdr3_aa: CASSRGSEYEQYF
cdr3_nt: TGTGCCAGCAGTAGGGGGTCCGAATACGAGCAGTACTTC

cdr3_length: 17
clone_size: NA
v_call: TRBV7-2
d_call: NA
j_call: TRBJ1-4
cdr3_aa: CASSGGVGESTNEKLFF
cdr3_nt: TGTGCCAGCAGCGGAGGGGTAGGGGAATCAACTAATGAAAAACTGTTTTTT

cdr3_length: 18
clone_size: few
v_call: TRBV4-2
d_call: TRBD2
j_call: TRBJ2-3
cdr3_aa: CASSSRALLAGEADTQYF
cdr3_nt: TGTGCCAGCAGCTCGCGGGCTCTACTAGCGGGAGAAGCAGATACGCAGTATTTT

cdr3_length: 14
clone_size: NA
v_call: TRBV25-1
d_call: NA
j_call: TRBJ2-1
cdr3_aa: CASSDPGQYNEQFF
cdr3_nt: TGTGCCAGCAGTGATCCCGGACAGTACAATGAGCAGTTCTTC

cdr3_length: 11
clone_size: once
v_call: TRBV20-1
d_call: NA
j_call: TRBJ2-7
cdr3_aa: CSARWGDEQYF
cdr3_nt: TGCAGTGCTAGATGGGGGGACGAGCAGTACTTC

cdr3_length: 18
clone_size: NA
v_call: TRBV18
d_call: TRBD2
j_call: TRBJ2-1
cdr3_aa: CASSREIPGLVGYNEQFF
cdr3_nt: TGTGCCAGCTCGCGGGAGATCCCGGGGCTAGTTGGGTACAATGAGCAGTTCTTC

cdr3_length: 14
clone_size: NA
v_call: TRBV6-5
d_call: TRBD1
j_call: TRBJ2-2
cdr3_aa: CASRRQGATGELFF
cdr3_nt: TGTGCCAGCAGGCGACAGGGGGCTACCGGGGAGCTGTTTTTT

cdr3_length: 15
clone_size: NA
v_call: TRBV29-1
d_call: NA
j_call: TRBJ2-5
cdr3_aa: CSVESYVSGQETQYF
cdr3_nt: TGCAGCGTTGAGAGCTATGTTAGCGGCCAAGAGACCCAGTACTTC

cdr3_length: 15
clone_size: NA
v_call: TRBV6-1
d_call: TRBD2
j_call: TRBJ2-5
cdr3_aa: CASSPLWSGRETQYF
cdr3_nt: TGTGCCAGCAGTCCCCTGTGGAGCGGGAGAGAGACCCAGTACTTC

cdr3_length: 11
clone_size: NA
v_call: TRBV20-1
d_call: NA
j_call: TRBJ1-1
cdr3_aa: CSARDEGGAFF
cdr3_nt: TGCAGTGCTAGAGATGAAGGGGGAGCTTTCTTT

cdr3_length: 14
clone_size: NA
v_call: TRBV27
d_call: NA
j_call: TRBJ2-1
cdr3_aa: CASSFVQGGNEQFF
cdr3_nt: TGTGCCAGCAGTTTCGTACAGGGGGGGAATGAGCAGTTCTTC

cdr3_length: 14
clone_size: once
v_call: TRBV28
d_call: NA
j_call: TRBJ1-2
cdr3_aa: CASSVGGIYYGYTF
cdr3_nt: TGTGCCAGCAGTGTAGGCGGGATTTACTATGGCTACACCTTC

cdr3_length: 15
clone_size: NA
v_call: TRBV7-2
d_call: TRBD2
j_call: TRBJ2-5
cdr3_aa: CASSLVQREQETQYF
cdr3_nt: TGTGCCAGCAGCTTAGTCCAGCGGGAGCAAGAGACCCAGTACTTC

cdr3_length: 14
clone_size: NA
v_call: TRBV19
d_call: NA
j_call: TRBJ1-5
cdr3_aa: CASSIRDADQPQHF
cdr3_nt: TGTGCCAGTAGTATCCGAGACGCGGATCAGCCCCAGCATTTT

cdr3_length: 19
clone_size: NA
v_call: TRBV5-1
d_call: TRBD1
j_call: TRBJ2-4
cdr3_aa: CASSSNPAPGTGIQNIQYF
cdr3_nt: TGCGCCAGCAGCTCGAACCCTGCACCCGGGACAGGGATCCAAAACATTCAGTACTTC

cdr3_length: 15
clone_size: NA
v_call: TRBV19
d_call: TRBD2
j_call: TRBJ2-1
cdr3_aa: CASRGTREGHNEQFF
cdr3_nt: TGTGCCAGTAGAGGGACCCGGGAGGGCCACAATGAGCAGTTCTTC

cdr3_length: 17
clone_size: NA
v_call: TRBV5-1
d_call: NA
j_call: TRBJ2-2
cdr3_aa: CASSLVRAPANTGELFF
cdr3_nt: TGCGCCAGCAGCTTGGTGCGGGCGCCTGCGAACACCGGGGAGCTGTTTTTT

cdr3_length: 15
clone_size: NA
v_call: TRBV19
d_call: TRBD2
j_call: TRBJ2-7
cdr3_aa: CASSRSGRQTYEQYF
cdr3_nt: TGTGCCAGTAGTAGATCCGGGAGGCAAACCTACGAGCAGTACTTC

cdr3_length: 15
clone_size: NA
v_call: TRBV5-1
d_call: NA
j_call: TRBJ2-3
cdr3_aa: CASSFRDSNTDTQYF
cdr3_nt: TGCGCCAGCAGCTTCCGTGACTCGAACACAGATACGCAGTATTTT

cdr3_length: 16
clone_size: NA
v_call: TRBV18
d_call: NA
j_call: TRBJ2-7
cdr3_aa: CASSQAEGLGGYEQYF
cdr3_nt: TGTGCCAGCTCACAGGCGGAGGGCTTAGGAGGCTACGAGCAGTACTTC

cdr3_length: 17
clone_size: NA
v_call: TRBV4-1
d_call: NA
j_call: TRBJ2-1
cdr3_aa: CASSQGNRRSSYNEQFF
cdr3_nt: TGCGCCAGCAGCCAAGGGAATCGCCGGAGCTCCTACAATGAGCAGTTCTTC

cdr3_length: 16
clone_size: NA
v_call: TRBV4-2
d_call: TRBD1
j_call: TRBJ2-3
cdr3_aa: CASSQSGTGGTDTQYF
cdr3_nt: TGTGCCAGCAGCCAATCCGGGACAGGGGGCACAGATACGCAGTATTTT

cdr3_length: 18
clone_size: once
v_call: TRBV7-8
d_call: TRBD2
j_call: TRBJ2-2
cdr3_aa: CASSPLRPGGVSDGELFF
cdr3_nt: TGTGCCAGCAGCCCCTTACGCCCGGGAGGGGTTTCGGACGGGGAGCTGTTTTTT

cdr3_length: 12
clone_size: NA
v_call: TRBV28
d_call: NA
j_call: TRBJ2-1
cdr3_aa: CASRSGINEQFF
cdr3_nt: TGTGCCAGCCGATCGGGAATCAATGAGCAGTTCTTC

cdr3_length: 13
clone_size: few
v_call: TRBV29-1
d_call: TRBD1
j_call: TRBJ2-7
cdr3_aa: CSFSPGGSYEQYF
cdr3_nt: TGCAGCTTTTCTCCAGGGGGCTCCTACGAGCAGTACTTC

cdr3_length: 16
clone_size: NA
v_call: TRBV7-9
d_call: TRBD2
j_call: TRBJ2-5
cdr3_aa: CASSLGGGRAQETQYF
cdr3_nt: TGTGCCAGCAGCTTAGGCGGGGGTCGGGCTCAAGAGACCCAGTACTTC

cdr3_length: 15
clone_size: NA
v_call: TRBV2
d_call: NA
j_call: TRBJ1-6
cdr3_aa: CASSHGNLPHSPLHF
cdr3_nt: TGTGCCAGCAGCCACGGGAACCTGCCCCATTCACCCCTCCACTTT

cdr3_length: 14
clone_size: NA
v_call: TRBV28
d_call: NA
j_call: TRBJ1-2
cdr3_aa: CASSAPGGYYGYTF
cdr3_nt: TGTGCCAGCAGCGCCCCGGGGGGCTACTATGGCTACACCTTC

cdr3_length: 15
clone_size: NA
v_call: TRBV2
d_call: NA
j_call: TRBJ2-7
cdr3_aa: CASSWGEQWRDEQYF
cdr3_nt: TGTGCCAGCTCTTGGGGGGAGCAATGGAGGGACGAGCAGTACTTC

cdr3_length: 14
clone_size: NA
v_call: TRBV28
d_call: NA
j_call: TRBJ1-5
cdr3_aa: CASNTQTGNQPQHF
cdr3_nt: TGTGCCAGCAATACACAGACAGGCAATCAGCCCCAGCATTTT

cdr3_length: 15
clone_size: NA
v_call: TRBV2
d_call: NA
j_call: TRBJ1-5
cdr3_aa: CASSGIRGSNQPQHF
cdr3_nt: TGTGCCAGCAGTGGGATCCGGGGTAGCAATCAGCCCCAGCATTTT

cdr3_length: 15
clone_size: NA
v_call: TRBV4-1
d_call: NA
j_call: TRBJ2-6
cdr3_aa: CASSQEPSGANGLTF
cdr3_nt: TGCGCCAGCAGCCAAGAACCCTCTGGGGCCAACGGCCTGACTTTC

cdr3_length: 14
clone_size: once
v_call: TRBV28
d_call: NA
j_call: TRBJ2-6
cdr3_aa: CATGRNSGANVLTF
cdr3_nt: TGTGCCACCGGTAGAAACTCTGGGGCCAACGTCCTGACTTTC

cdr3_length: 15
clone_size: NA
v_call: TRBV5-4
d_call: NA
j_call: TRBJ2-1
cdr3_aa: CASSLVSLSGNEQFF
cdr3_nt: TGTGCCAGCAGCTTGGTATCTCTCTCCGGGAATGAGCAGTTCTTC

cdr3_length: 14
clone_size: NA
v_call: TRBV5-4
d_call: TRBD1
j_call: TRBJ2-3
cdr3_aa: CASSRRTGGDTQYF
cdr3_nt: TGTGCCAGCAGTAGGCGGACAGGGGGCGATACGCAGTATTTT

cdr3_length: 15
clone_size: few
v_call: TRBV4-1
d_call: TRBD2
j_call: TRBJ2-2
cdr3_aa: CASASSPGTTGELFF
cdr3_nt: TGCGCCAGTGCCTCAAGTCCGGGGACTACGGGGGAGCTGTTTTTT

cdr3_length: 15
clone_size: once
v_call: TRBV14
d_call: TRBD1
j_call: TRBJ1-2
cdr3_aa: CASSLGGTANYGYTF
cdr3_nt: TGTGCCAGCAGCCTCGGAGGGACAGCTAACTATGGCTACACCTTC

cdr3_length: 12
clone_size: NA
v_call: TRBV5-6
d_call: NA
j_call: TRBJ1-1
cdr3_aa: CASSSSDTEAFF
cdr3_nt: TGTGCCAGCAGCTCGTCGGACACTGAAGCTTTCTTT

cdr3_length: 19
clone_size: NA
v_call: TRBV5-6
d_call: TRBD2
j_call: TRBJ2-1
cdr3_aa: CASSSIGTSGRPLYNEQFF
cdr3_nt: TGTGCCAGCAGCTCAATTGGGACTAGCGGGCGTCCCCTCTACAATGAGCAGTTCTTC

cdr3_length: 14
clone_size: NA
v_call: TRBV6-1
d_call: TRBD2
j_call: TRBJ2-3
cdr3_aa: CASSGGGYTDTQYF
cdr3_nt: TGTGCCAGCAGTGGGGGAGGGTACACAGATACGCAGTATTTT

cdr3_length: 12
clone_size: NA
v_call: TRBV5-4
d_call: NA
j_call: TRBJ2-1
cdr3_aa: CASSPVGRPQFF
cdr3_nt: TGTGCCAGCAGCCCCGTGGGGCGGCCGCAGTTCTTC

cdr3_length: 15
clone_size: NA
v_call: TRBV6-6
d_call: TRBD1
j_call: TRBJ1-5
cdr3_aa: CASSYYGTGASTQHF
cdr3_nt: TGTGCCAGCAGTTACTATGGGACAGGGGCTTCGACCCAGCATTTT

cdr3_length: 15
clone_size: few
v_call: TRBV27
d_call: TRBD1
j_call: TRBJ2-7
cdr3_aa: CASSFEQGGTYEQYF
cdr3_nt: TGTGCCAGCAGTTTCGAACAGGGGGGAACCTACGAGCAGTACTTC

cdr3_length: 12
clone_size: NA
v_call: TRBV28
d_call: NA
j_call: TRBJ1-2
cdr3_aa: CASSYSNYGYTF
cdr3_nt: TGTGCCAGCAGTTACAGCAACTATGGCTACACCTTC

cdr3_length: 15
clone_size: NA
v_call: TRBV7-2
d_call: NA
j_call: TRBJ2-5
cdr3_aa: CASSLVSGAGETQYF
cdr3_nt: TGTGCCAGCAGCTTAGTTTCAGGGGCCGGGGAGACCCAGTACTTC

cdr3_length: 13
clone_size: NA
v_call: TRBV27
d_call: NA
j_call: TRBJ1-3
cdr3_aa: CASSFTAGNTIYF
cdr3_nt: TGTGCCAGCAGTTTCACGGCTGGAAACACCATATATTTT

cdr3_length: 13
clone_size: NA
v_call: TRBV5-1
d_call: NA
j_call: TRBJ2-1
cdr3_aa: CASRRVAYNEQFF
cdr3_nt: TGCGCCAGCAGGCGAGTTGCCTACAATGAGCAGTTCTTC

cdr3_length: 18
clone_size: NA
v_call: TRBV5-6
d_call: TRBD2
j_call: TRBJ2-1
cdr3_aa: CASGPGLAAVLRWNEQFF
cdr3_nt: TGTGCCAGCGGACCGGGACTAGCGGCCGTCTTAAGGTGGAATGAGCAGTTCTTC

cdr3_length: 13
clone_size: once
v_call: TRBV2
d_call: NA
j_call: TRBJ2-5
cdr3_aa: CASSDSELETQYF
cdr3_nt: TGCGCAAGCAGTGACTCGGAGTTGGAGACCCAGTACTTC

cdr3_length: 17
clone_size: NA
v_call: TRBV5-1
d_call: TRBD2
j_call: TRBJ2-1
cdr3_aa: CASSSEGTSGRANEQFF
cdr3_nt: TGCGCCAGCAGCTCGGAGGGGACTAGCGGGAGGGCCAATGAGCAGTTCTTC

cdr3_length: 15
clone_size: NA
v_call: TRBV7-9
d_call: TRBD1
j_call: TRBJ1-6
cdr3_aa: CASSPDRGSWSPLHF
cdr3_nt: TGTGCCAGCAGCCCCGACAGGGGTTCGTGGTCACCCCTCCACTTT

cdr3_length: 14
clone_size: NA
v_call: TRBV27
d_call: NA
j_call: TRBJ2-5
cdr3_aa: CASSPFRSQETQYF
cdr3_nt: TGTGCCAGCTCCCCCTTTCGTAGTCAAGAGACCCAGTACTTC

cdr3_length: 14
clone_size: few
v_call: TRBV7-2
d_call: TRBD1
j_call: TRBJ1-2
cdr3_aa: CASTWTGRSYGYTF
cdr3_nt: TGTGCCAGCACTTGGACAGGGAGGAGCTATGGCTACACCTTC

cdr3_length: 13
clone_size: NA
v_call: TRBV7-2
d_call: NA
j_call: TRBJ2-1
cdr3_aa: CATAPMRANEQFF
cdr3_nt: TGTGCCACCGCCCCTATGCGGGCCAATGAGCAGTTCTTC